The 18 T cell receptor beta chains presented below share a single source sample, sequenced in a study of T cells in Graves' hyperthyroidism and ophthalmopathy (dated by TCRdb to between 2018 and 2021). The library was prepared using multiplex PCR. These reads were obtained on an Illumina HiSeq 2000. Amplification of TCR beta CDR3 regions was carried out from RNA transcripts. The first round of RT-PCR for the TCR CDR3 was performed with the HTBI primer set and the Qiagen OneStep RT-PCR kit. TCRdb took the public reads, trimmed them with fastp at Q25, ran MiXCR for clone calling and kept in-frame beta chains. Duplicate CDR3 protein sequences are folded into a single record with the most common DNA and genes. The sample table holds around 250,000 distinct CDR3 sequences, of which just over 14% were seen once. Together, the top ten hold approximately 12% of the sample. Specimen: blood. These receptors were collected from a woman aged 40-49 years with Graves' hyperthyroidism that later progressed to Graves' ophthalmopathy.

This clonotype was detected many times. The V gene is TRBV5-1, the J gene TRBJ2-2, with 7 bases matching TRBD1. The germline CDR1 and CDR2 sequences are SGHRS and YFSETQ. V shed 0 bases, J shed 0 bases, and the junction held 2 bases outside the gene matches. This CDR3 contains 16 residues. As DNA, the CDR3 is TGCGCCAGCAGCTTGGGGGACAGCGCGAACACCGGGGAGCTGTTTTTT. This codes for CASSLGDSANTGELFF.

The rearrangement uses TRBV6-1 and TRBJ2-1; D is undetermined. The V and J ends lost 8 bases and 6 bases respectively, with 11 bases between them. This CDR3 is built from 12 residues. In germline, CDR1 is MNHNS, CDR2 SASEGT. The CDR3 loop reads CASRSLSNEQFF. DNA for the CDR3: TGTGCCAGCCGCAGCCTGAGCAATGAGCAGTTCTTC.

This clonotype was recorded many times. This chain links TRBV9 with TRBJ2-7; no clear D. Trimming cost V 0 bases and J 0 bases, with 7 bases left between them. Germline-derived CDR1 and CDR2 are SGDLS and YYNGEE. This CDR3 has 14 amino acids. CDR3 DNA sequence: TGTGCCAGCAGCGTAGGCTCTAGCTCCTACGAGCAGTACTTC. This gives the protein CASSVGSSSYEQYF.

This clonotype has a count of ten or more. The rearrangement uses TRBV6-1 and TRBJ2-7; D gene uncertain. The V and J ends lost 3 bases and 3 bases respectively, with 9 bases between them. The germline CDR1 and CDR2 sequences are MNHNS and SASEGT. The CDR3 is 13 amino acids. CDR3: CASSDHGYYEQYF. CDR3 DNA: TGTGCCAGCAGTGACCACGGTTACTACGAGCAGTACTTC.

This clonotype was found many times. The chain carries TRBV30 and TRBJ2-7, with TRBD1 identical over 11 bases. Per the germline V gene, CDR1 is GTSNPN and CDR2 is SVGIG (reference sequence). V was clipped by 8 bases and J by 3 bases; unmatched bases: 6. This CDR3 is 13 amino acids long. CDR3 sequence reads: CARGGQGDYEQYF. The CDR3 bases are TGTGCCCGAGGGGGACAGGGGGACTACGAGCAGTACTTC.

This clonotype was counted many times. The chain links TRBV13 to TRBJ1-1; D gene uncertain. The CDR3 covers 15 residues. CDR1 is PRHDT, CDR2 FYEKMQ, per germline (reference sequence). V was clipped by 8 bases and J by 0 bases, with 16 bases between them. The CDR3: CASGDHTRMNTEAFF. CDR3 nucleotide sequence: TGTGCCAGCGGTGACCATACCAGAATGAACACTGAAGCTTTCTTT. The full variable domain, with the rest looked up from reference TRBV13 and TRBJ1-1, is AAGVIQSPRHLIKEKRETATLKCYPIPRHDTVYWYQQGPGQDPQFLISFYEKMQSDKGSIPDRFSAQQFSDYHSELNMSSLELGDSALYFCASGDHTRMNTEAFFGQGTRLTVV.

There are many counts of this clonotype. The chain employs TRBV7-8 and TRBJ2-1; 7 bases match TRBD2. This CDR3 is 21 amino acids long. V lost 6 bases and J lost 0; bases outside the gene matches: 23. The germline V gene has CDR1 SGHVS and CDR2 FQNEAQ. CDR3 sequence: CASSPPDSSGVLFASYNEQFF. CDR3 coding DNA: TGTGCCAGCAGTCCTCCGGACTCGAGCGGGGTTTTATTCGCCTCCTACAATGAGCAGTTCTTC.

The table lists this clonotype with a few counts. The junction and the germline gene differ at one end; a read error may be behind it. In DNA form, the CDR3 reads TGTGCCAGCAGCCAAGGGTCCGGACTGAAATTAGCTAATGAGCAGCTCTTC. Its protein product is CASSQGSGLKLANEQLF. This chain uses TRBV2 with TRBJ2-1; tentative D call: TRBD2 (5 bases). The germline gives CDR1 SNHLY, CDR2 FYNNEI. This CDR3 spans 17 amino acids.

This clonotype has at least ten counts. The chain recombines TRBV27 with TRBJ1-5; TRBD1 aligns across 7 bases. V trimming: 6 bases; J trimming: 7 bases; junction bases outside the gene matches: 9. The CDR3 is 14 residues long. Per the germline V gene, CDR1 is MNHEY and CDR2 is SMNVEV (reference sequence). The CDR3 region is CASRPGQAGQPQHF. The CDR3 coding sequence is TGTGCCAGCAGACCCGGACAGGCCGGGCAGCCCCAGCATTTT.

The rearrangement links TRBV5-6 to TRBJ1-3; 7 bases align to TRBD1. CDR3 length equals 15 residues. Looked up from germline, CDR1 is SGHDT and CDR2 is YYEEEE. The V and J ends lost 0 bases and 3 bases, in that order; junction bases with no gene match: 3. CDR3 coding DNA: TGTGCCAGCAGCTTGGGACAGGGCGTTGGAAACACCATATATTTT. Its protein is CASSLGQGVGNTIYF.

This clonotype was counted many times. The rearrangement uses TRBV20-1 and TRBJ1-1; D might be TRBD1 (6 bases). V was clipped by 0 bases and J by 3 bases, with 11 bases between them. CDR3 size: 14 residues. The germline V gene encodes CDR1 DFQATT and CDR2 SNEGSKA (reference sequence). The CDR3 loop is CSARDRGPDTEAFF. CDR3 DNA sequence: TGCAGTGCTAGAGACAGGGGACCTGACACTGAAGCTTTCTTT.

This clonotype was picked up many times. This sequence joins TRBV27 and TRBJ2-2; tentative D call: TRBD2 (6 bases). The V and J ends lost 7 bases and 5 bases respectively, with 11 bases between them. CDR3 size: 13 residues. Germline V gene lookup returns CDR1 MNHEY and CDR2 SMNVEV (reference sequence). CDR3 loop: CASTWRATGELFF. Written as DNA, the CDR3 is TGTGCCAGCACCTGGAGGGCTACCGGGGAGCTGTTTTTT.

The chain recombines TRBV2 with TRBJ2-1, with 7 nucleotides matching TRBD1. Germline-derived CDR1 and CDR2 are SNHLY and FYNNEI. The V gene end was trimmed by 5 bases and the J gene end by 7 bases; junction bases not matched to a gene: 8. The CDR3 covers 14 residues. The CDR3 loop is CASSFSEQGNEQFF. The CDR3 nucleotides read TGTGCCAGCAGTTTTAGCGAACAGGGGAATGAGCAGTTCTTC. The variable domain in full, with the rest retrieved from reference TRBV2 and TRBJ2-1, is EPEVTQTPSHQVTQMGQEVILRCVPISNHLYFYWYRQILGQKVEFLVSFYNNEISEKSEIFDDQFSVERPDGSNFTLKIRSTKLEDSAMYFCASSFSEQGNEQFFGPGTRLTVL.

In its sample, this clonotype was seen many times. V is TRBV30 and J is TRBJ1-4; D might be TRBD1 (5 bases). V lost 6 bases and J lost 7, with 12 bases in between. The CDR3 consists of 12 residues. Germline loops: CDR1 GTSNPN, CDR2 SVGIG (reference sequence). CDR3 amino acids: CACQGGGEKLFF. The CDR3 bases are TGTGCCTGCCAGGGTGGCGGTGAAAAACTGTTTTTT.

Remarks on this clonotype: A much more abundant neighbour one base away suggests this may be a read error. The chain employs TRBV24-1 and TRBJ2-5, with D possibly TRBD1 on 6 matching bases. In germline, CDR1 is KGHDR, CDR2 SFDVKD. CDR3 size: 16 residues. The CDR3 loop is CATSDRLLGQKETQCF. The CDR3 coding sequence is TGTGCCACCAGTGATCGACTCCTAGGACAGAAAGAGACCCAGTGCTTC.

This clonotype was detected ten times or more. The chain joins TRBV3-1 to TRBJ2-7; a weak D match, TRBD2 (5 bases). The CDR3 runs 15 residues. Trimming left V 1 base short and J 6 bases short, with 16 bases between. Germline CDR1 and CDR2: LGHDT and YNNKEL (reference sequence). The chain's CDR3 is CASSQGYGPRAEQYF. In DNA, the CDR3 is TGTGCCAGCAGCCAAGGTTATGGTCCGAGGGCCGAGCAGTACTTC.

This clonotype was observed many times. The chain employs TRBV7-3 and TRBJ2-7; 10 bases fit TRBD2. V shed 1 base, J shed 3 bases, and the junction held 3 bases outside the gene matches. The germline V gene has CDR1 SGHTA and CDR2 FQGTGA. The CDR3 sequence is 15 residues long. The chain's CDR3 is CASSLSTSGNYEQYF. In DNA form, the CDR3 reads TGTGCCAGCAGCTTAAGTACTAGCGGGAACTACGAGCAGTACTTC.

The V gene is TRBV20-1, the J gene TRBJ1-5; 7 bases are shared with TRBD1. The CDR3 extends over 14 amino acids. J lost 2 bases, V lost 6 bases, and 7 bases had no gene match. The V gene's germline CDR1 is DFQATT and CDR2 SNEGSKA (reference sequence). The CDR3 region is CSAVVTGGNQPQHF. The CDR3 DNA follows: TGCAGTGCCGTAGTAACAGGGGGCAATCAGCCCCAGCATTTT.